Each of the 26 T cell receptor beta chains below was sequenced from the same sample in a study of blood T cell repertoires in COVID-19. Libraries were prepared by immunoSEQ multiplex PCR; TCRdb keeps only in-frame clonotypes and omits some of them. The sample has 300,000 to 400,000 clones, approximately 90% seen once. Source material: PBMCs or T cells enriched from blood (not recorded which). The source is a woman in her twenties or thirties who had been exposed to COVID-19.

V is TRBV5-4 and J is TRBJ1-1, with TRBD1 as a possible D gene (5 bases). V gave up 1 base and J gave up 5 bases, with 12 bases separating them. Germline lookup yields CDR1 SGHNT and CDR2 YYREEE (reference sequence). The CDR3 is made up of 14 amino acids. The CDR3 reads CASSLREGITEAFF. The CDR3 DNA reads TGTGCCAGCAGCTTGCGGGAGGGGATAACTGAAGCTTTCTTT.

The chain joins TRBV7-6 to TRBJ1-2; 9 bases match TRBD1. Unmatched junction bases numbered 9, after V lost 5 bases and J lost 5 bases. The CDR3 is 15 amino acids. The germline V gene has CDR1 SGHVS and CDR2 FNYEAQ. CDR3 protein: CASSRDRVPAYGYTF. The CDR3 DNA sequence: TGTGCCAGCAGCCGGGACAGGGTGCCAGCGTATGGCTACACCTTC.

The chain combines TRBV11-2 with TRBJ1-2; no firm D call. Germline CDR1 is SGHAT and CDR2 is FQNNGV. Trimming left V 5 bases short and J 8 bases short, with 15 bases between. The CDR3 runs 13 residues. The CDR3 reads CASSRSSGDGYTF. For the CDR3, the DNA is TGTGCCAGCAGCCGTTCCTCGGGAGACGGCTACACCTTC. Drawing the rest from reference TRBV11-2 and TRBJ1-2, the complete variable domain is EAGVAQSPRYKIIEKRQSVAFWCNPISGHATLYWYQQILGQGPKLLIQFQNNGVVDDSQLPKDRFSAERLKGVDSTLKIQPAKLEDSAVYLCASSRSSGDGYTFGSGTRLTVV.

The chain joins TRBV14 to TRBJ2-7; D unclear. CDR1 is SGHDN, CDR2 FVKESK, per germline. The V gene lost 2 bases and the J gene lost 3 bases, with 5 bases spanning the gap. The CDR3 is made up of 12 amino acids. The CDR3 reads CASSQSLYEQYF. The DNA for the CDR3 is TGTGCCAGCAGCCAATCCCTCTACGAGCAGTACTTC.

The V gene is TRBV6-5, the J gene TRBJ1-6; 7 bases are shared with TRBD1. Germline V gene sequence: CDR1 MNHEY, CDR2 SVGAGI. The CDR3 covers 16 residues. V was clipped by 0 bases and J by 7 bases; unmatched bases: 6. The CDR3 DNA reads as TGTGCCAGCAGTTACTCTGTCGGGACAGTAAATTCACCCCTCCACTTT. Encoded protein: CASSYSVGTVNSPLHF.

The chain combines TRBV2 with TRBJ2-6; tentative D call: TRBD2 (5 bases). Trimming stripped 7 bases from V and 0 bases from J, with 13 bases between. The CDR3 sequence is 16 residues long. In germline, CDR1 is SNHLY, CDR2 FYNNEI. The CDR3 spells CASTRTAFSGANVLTF. CDR3 bases: TGTGCCAGCACCAGGACTGCCTTCTCTGGGGCCAACGTCCTGACTTTC. Full variable domain (rest looked up from reference TRBV2 and TRBJ2-6): EPEVTQTPSHQVTQMGQEVILRCVPISNHLYFYWYRQILGQKVEFLVSFYNNEISEKSEIFDDQFSVERPDGSNFTLKIRSTKLEDSAMYFCASTRTAFSGANVLTFGAGSRLTVL.

The chain couples TRBV5-8 to TRBJ2-2; TRBD1 aligns across 7 bases. This CDR3 has 14 amino acids. V gave up 4 bases and J gave up 5 bases; unmatched junction bases: 5. Germline CDR1 and CDR2: SGHTS and YDEGEE. The DNA of the CDR3 is TGTGCCAGCAGCAAGGGACAGCGTACCGGGGAGCTGTTTTTT. Translated, it gives CASSKGQRTGELFF.

This rearrangement joins TRBV2 to TRBJ2-7; 7 positions match TRBD2. The germline gives CDR1 SNHLY, CDR2 FYNNEI. This CDR3 spans 14 amino acids. V was clipped by 4 bases and J by 1 base; unmatched bases: 4. This chain's CDR3 is CASSGGRESYEQYF. DNA of the CDR3: TGTGCCAGCAGTGGGGGGAGGGAGTCCTACGAGCAGTACTTC.

This clone was picked up one time. The chain links TRBV7-9 to TRBJ1-6, with TRBD1 identical over 7 bases. From germline, CDR1 is SEHNR and CDR2 FQNEAQ (reference sequence). This CDR3 has 15 residues. The V gene end was trimmed by 5 bases and the J gene end by 5 bases; junction bases not matched to a gene: 6. CDR3: CASSAGTVHNSPLHF. In nucleotides, the CDR3 is TGTGCCAGCAGCGCAGGGACAGTCCATAATTCACCCCTCCACTTT.

This chain links TRBV4-1 with TRBJ1-4, with D unresolved. The CDR3 runs 17 residues. CDR1 MGHRA and CDR2 YSYEKL come from the germline V gene. Deletions cut 1 base from V and 0 bases from J, with 12 bases between. CDR3 nucleotide sequence: TGCGCCAGCAGCCAAGGGTACAGCCGATCAACTAATGAAAAACTGTTTTTT. Its translation: CASSQGYSRSTNEKLFF.

The chain links TRBV12-3 or TRBV12-4 to TRBJ2-5, with 9 nucleotides matching TRBD1. The CDR3 runs to 13 residues. Losses at the gene ends were 5 bases for V and 6 bases for J; bases not matched to a gene: 4. CDR3 bases: TGTGCCAGCAGTGGAGGGACAGGGAAGACCCAGTACTTC. Protein product: CASSGGTGKTQYF.

The chain uses TRBV5-1 and TRBJ2-3, with 10 nucleotides matching TRBD1. Germline values: CDR1 SGHRS, CDR2 YFSETQ. CDR3 length: 15 residues. The junction had 5 bases not matched to a gene; V was cut back by 3 bases and J by 4 bases. The CDR3 loop reads CASSSGQGTSDTQYF. As DNA, the CDR3 is TGCGCCAGCAGCTCGGGACAGGGGACATCAGATACGCAGTATTTT.

This clone appeared once. V and J are TRBV19 and TRBJ2-3; D remains ambiguous. V was clipped by 1 base and J by 3 bases, with 11 bases between them. This CDR3 has 15 amino acids. Germline lookup yields CDR1 LNHDA and CDR2 SQIVND (reference sequence). CDR3: CASSIGARPTDTQYF. The DNA for the CDR3 is TGTGCCAGTAGTATAGGGGCTCGGCCTACAGATACGCAGTATTTT.

The chain recombines TRBV29-1 with TRBJ2-3; D gene unclear. V shed 3 bases and J shed 7 bases, with 5 bases lying between them. This CDR3 has 10 residues. Germline CDR1 SQVTM, CDR2 ANQGSEA. The CDR3 reads CSVDVNTQYF. The CDR3 nucleotides read TGCAGCGTTGACGTAAATACGCAGTATTTT.

This clone appeared a single time. The chain carries TRBV4-2 and TRBJ1-2; D may be TRBD1 (6 bases). Germline lookup yields CDR1 LGHNA and CDR2 YNFKEQ. The CDR3 covers 18 residues. Trimming removed 0 bases at V and 4 bases at J, with 21 bases between. The CDR3 region has the DNA TGTGCCAGCAGCCAAGATAGGCCTTGGCCGGGAGGGGGCTATGGCTACACCTTC. Protein product: CASSQDRPWPGGGYGYTF.

The genes are TRBV5-1 and TRBJ2-7; D unresolved. This CDR3 comprises 15 residues. Deletions cut 0 bases from V and 3 bases from J, with 13 bases between. CDR1 and CDR2 (germline): SGHRS, YFSETQ. The CDR3: CASSLGHKTNYEQYF. Here the CDR3 DNA reads TGCGCCAGCAGCTTGGGACACAAAACCAACTACGAGCAGTACTTC.

The chain has TRBV24-1 and TRBJ2-1, with 7 positions matching TRBD1. The CDR3 loop spans 16 amino acids. V trimming: 0 bases; J trimming: 5 bases; junction bases outside the gene matches: 6. Germline V gene sequence: CDR1 KGHDR, CDR2 SFDVKD. CDR3 amino acids: CATSDLMTGRHNEQFF. CDR3 nucleotides: TGTGCCACCAGTGATTTGATGACAGGGAGACACAATGAGCAGTTCTTC.

The J gene is TRBJ1-1, the V gene TRBV30; D ambiguous. Germline assignment: CDR1 GTSNPN and CDR2 SVGIG (reference sequence). This CDR3 is 13 amino acids long. Trimming took off 2 bases at V and 4 bases at J, with 11 bases between the two ends. The CDR3 protein is CAWSIGQLTEAFF. CDR3 nucleotide sequence: TGTGCCTGGAGTATTGGGCAGCTCACTGAAGCTTTCTTT.

V gene TRBV6-5 combines with J gene TRBJ1-2, with a tentative D call TRBD1 (5 bases). CDR1 and CDR2 (germline): MNHEY, SVGAGI. The CDR3 runs to 14 residues. Trimming removed 4 bases from V and 3 bases from J, with 12 bases in between. The CDR3 loop is CASSSRGEYYGYTF. The CDR3 DNA is TGTGCCAGCAGTTCCCGGGGGGAGTACTATGGCTACACCTTC.

The chain employs TRBV7-9 and TRBJ2-7, with D uncertain. This CDR3 has 15 amino acids. V shed 1 base and J shed 3 bases, with 13 bases lying between them. Germline V gives CDR1 SEHNR, CDR2 FQNEAQ (reference sequence). This CDR3 reads CASSLGRIPLYEQYF. The CDR3 bases are TGTGCCAGCAGCTTAGGGCGGATCCCACTCTACGAGCAGTACTTC.

A word on this clone: Other nucleotide sequences in the sample specify the same CDR3. The chain joins TRBV5-8 to TRBJ2-7, with 11 bases lining up with TRBD1. The junction had 1 base not matched to a gene; V was cut back by 3 bases and J by 2 bases. There are 14 residues in the CDR3. Germline assignment: CDR1 SGHTS and CDR2 YDEGEE. DNA of the CDR3: TGTGCCAGCAGCTGGGGACAGGGGGCCTACGAGCAGTACTTC. Protein product: CASSWGQGAYEQYF.

The J gene is TRBJ1-1, the V gene TRBV5-1; 9 bases agree with TRBD1. The ends lost 1 base at V and 8 bases at J; junction bases unmatched: 9. This CDR3 has 15 residues. Germline lookup yields CDR1 SGHRS and CDR2 YFSETQ. DNA of the CDR3: TGCGCCAGCAGCTTGCCGACAGGAGGGACAGGGGAAGCTTTCTTT. Its translation: CASSLPTGGTGEAFF.

This clone was recorded once. The chain combines TRBV15 with TRBJ1-1; 9 bases match TRBD1. The CDR3 has 16 residues. Trimming took 5 bases from V and 3 from J; bases not matched to a gene: 10. The germline V gene encodes CDR1 LNHNV and CDR2 YYDKDF (reference sequence). The CDR3, as DNA: TGTGCCACCAGCGGCGACAGGGGGGAAGGGGACACTGAAGCTTTCTTT. Translation gives CATSGDRGEGDTEAFF.

The chain uses TRBV9 and TRBJ2-5; 12 bases are shared with TRBD2. V lost 0 bases to trimming and J lost 2 bases; unmatched junction nucleotides: 2. There are 16 residues in the CDR3. Per the germline V gene, CDR1 is SGDLS and CDR2 is YYNGEE. The CDR3 here is CASSVGGLAGQETQYF. The CDR3 nucleotides are TGTGCCAGCAGCGTAGGAGGACTAGCGGGGCAAGAGACCCAGTACTTC.

The V gene is TRBV11-2, the J gene TRBJ2-5; 10 bases map to TRBD1. Germline CDR1 and CDR2: SGHAT and FQNNGV. The CDR3 is 16 amino acids. V trimming: 5 bases; J trimming: 5 bases; junction bases outside the gene matches: 11. The CDR3 coding sequence is TGTGCCAGCAGCCGCCGGGACAGGGGCGTTCGGGAGACCCAGTACTTC. It is translated as CASSRRDRGVRETQYF.

This chain uses TRBV6-1 with TRBJ1-6, with TRBD1 matching over 10 bases. The CDR3 sequence is 16 residues long. CDR1 and CDR2 from the germline V gene are MNHNS and SASEGT. V shed 4 bases and J 9 bases; nucleotides not matched to a gene: 9. The CDR3 spells CASSVATGGAGSPLHF. The CDR3 nucleotides are TGTGCCAGCAGTGTTGCGACAGGGGGCGCGGGTTCACCCCTCCACTTT.